The source of this T cell receptor beta chain is a study of cytomegalovirus exposure and HLA in healthy donors. 13 Jbeta primers and 60 Vbeta primers were used for the PCR. TCRdb keeps only in-frame clones here, not all; method: immunoSEQ multiplex PCR. The sample carries 90,000 to 120,000 clones, 70% to 80% recorded once. This CDR3 has 19 amino acids. Germline CDR1 reads SGHDN; CDR2 reads FVKESK. Trimming removed 1 base from V and 1 base from J; junction bases left unmatched: 8. This clonotype was sampled from a female donor in good health and CMV-seropositive. The V call is TRBV14, the J call TRBJ2-1; 12 nucleotides agree with TRBD2. Sequencing was carried out using PBMCs. The CDR3 nucleotides read TGTGCCAGCAGCCAAGTTGTGGCTAGCGGGAGGGGGTCCTACAATGAGCAGTTCTTC. Translation gives CASSQVVASGRGSYNEQFF.